A single sample is the source of the 24 T cell receptor beta chains below, sequenced in a study of Ad26.COV2.S vaccination and SARS-CoV-2 variants. Measured with immunoSEQ multiplex PCR; TCRdb has only the in-frame clones, and not every one. The repertoire holds approximately 300,000 clones, with approximately 86% as singletons. The treatment is: approximately 18 received Ad26.COV2.S at low or high dose, single or two shots; about five received placebo; per-sample allocation not given. Collection of the samples took place on day 63 after the first injection of vaccine or placebo. The sequencing here drew on peripheral blood, taken in a trial of Ad26.COV2.S vaccine versus placebo. These receptors originate from a person aged 18-60 years who received the Ad26.COV2.S COVID-19 vaccine or a placebo.

V gene TRBV10-3 combines with J gene TRBJ2-3; D may be TRBD1 (5 bases). This CDR3 comprises 16 residues. The germline gives CDR1 ENHRY, CDR2 SYGVKD. V dropped 0 bases and J dropped 3 bases, with 13 bases sitting between them. The CDR3 region has the DNA TGTGCCATCAGTGAGTCGAAGGGGCCGAAAACAGATACGCAGTATTTT. Amino acid sequence: CAISESKGPKTDTQYF.

The rearrangement links TRBV2 to TRBJ1-6; D not resolved. The CDR3 consists of 13 residues. Between the trimmed V and J ends, which lost 6 bases and 10 bases, there was a span of 13 bases. Germline CDR1 is SNHLY and CDR2 is FYNNEI. CDR3 residues: CASRETVGSPLHF. Here the CDR3 DNA reads TGTGCCAGCAGGGAGACCGTGGGCTCACCCCTCCACTTT.

The chain is built from TRBV10-3 and TRBJ2-3, with 8 bases fitting TRBD1. V lost 3 bases to trimming and J lost 6 bases; unmatched junction nucleotides: 14. CDR1 ENHRY and CDR2 SYGVKD come from the germline V gene. This CDR3 contains 17 residues. The CDR3 spells CAISDPTGDPRTDTQYF. In nucleotides, the CDR3 is TGTGCCATCAGTGACCCGACAGGGGACCCCCGTACGGATACGCAGTATTTT.

The CDR3 here is CASSPTWTESTYEQYF. For the CDR3, the DNA is TGTGCCAGCAGTCCAACCTGGACAGAGTCTACCTACGAGCAGTACTTC. The chain carries TRBV27 and TRBJ2-7; weak D call: TRBD1 (6 bases). V lost 5 bases, J lost 2 bases, and 19 bases lay in between. The CDR3 has 16 amino acids. Germline CDR1 and CDR2: MNHEY and SMNVEV (reference sequence).

The J gene is TRBJ1-2, the V gene TRBV5-5, with D possibly matching TRBD1 (6 bases). V gave up 2 bases and J gave up 4 bases, with 9 bases separating them. The CDR3 has 13 residues. Germline V CDR1 and CDR2: SGHKS, YYEKEE (reference sequence). CDR3 bases: TGTGCCAGCAGCTTTGAACAGGGCTATGGCTACACCTTC. Translating gives CASSFEQGYGYTF.

The chain links TRBV19 to TRBJ1-6, with D maybe TRBD1 (6 bases). The germline V gene encodes CDR1 LNHDA and CDR2 SQIVND (reference sequence). Deletions cut 9 bases from V and 8 bases from J, with 11 bases between. CDR3 size: 12 residues. Written as DNA, the CDR3 is TGTGCCAGCGGGACAACTTATTCACCCCTCCACTTT. Amino acids: CASGTTYSPLHF.

The chain combines TRBV3-1 (or the pseudogene TRBV3-2) with TRBJ2-6, with D uncertain. Germline V lookup: CDR1 LGHDT, CDR2 YNNKEL (reference sequence). V lost 4 bases to trimming and J lost 0 bases, with 7 bases between them. The CDR3 runs 15 residues. CDR3 bases: TGTGCCAGCAGCCTACGGCCCTCTGGGGCCAACGTCCTGACTTTC. The encoded protein is CASSLRPSGANVLTF.

The chain links TRBV23-1 to TRBJ2-5; D might be TRBD1 (5 bases). TRBV23-1 falls under the ORF class, with uncertain function. Trimming left V 0 bases short and J 2 bases short, with 16 bases between. This CDR3 spans 17 amino acids. In DNA form, the CDR3 reads TGCGCCAGCAGTCAATCTCCCTCGAGACAGCGTCAAGAGACCCAGTACTTC. Translated: CASSQSPSRQRQETQYF.

V and J are TRBV11-2 and TRBJ2-3, with D perhaps being TRBD1 or TRBD2 (5 bases each). This CDR3 region has 14 residues. Germline V gives CDR1 SGHAT, CDR2 FQNNGV. V dropped 3 bases and J dropped 11 bases, with 18 bases sitting between them. The DNA for the CDR3 is TGTGCCAGCAGCTTCCGGGACCCGCTAACTCGGCAGTATTTT. Translated: CASSFRDPLTRQYF.

This clone was found many times. This chain uses TRBV6-5 with TRBJ1-2; 7 bases map to TRBD1. V lost 1 base and J lost 4; bases outside the gene matches: 9. The CDR3 spans 16 residues. Germline CDR1 reads MNHEY; CDR2 reads SVGAGI. The CDR3 is CASSYLRTGGGYGYTF. For the CDR3, the DNA is TGTGCCAGCAGTTACTTACGGACAGGCGGCGGCTATGGCTACACCTTC.

The chain uses TRBV7-2 and TRBJ2-1; 7 bases map to TRBD1. Germline CDR1 reads SGHTA; CDR2 reads FQGNSA. This CDR3 spans 15 amino acids. V trimming: 2 bases; J trimming: 8 bases; junction bases outside the gene matches: 9. For the CDR3, the DNA is TGTGCCAGCAGCTTATTAGGGGGCCTTATCGATGAGCAGTTCTTC. Translation: CASSLLGGLIDEQFF.

CDR3 region: CASTISGALGEKLFF. In nucleotides, the CDR3 is TGTGCCAGCACTATAAGTGGGGCGCTGGGAGAAAAACTGTTTTTT. The chain couples TRBV6-5 to TRBJ1-4, with TRBD1 as a possible D gene (5 bases). The CDR3 length is 15 residues. With 7 bases removed from V and 8 bases from J, the gap between germline ends came to 20 bases. The germline V gene has CDR1 MNHEY and CDR2 SVGAGI.

The V call is TRBV5-4, the J call TRBJ2-3, with D perhaps TRBD2 (6 bases). Trimming removed 2 bases at V and 0 bases at J, with 10 bases between. CDR1 is SGHNT and CDR2 is YYREEE in the germline V gene (reference sequence). The CDR3 sequence is 15 residues long. CDR3 nucleotide sequence: TGTGCCAGCAGCTTCGGTGGGGGGAGCACAGATACGCAGTATTTT. Its protein product is CASSFGGGSTDTQYF.

The chain employs TRBV29-1 and TRBJ1-3; TRBD1 is a possible D gene (5 bases). With 4 bases removed from V and 11 bases from J, the gap between germline ends came to 12 bases. The CDR3 is made up of 11 amino acids. Per germline, CDR1 SQVTM and CDR2 ANQGSEA. CDR3 sequence: CSVVLGGSIYF. CDR3 bases: TGCAGCGTTGTCTTGGGGGGGTCCATATATTTT.

The chain couples TRBV19 to TRBJ1-1, with D possibly matching TRBD1 (6 bases). V gave up 4 bases and J gave up 0 bases, with 12 bases separating them. The germline CDR1 and CDR2 sequences are LNHDA and SQIVND (reference sequence). The CDR3 loop spans 15 amino acids. This CDR3 is CASSTEQGVNTEAFF. The CDR3 DNA sequence: TGTGCCAGTAGTACAGAACAGGGAGTGAACACTGAAGCTTTCTTT.

V and J are TRBV19 and TRBJ1-1; TRBD1 matches at 7 bases. The CDR3 has 14 residues. Germline V gene sequence: CDR1 LNHDA, CDR2 SQIVND (reference sequence). The J segment lost 4 bases and the V segment lost 4 bases, leaving 6 bases of the junction unmatched. CDR3 in amino acids: CASSRRGQVTEAFF. The CDR3 DNA reads as TGTGCCAGTAGTAGAAGGGGGCAAGTCACTGAAGCTTTCTTT.

CDR3 sequence: CASSLAGTANTEAFF. CDR3 in DNA: TGTGCCAGCAGCTTGGCCGGGACAGCGAACACTGAAGCTTTCTTT. The chain carries TRBV5-8 and TRBJ1-1, with TRBD1 identical over 7 bases. The germline CDR1 and CDR2 sequences are SGHTS and YDEGEE. V dropped 0 bases and J dropped 1; count of bases not matched to a gene: 3. The CDR3 sequence is 15 residues long.

The chain combines TRBV12-1 with TRBJ1-1. TRBV12-1 is given as a pseudogene. This CDR3 contains 15 residues. In DNA, the CDR3 is TGTGCCAGCAGCCCGGGGGGGTCAATGAACACTGAAGCTTTCTTT. This gives the protein CASSPGGSMNTEAFF.

V is TRBV18 and J is TRBJ2-7; D is unclear. Trimming left V 3 bases short and J 3 bases short, with 12 bases between. CDR3 size: 14 residues. Germline assignment: CDR1 KGHSH and CDR2 LQKENI. In DNA form, the CDR3 reads TGTGCCAGCTCACCGCGGACGGGTGACTACGAGCAGTACTTC. It is translated as CASSPRTGDYEQYF.

This chain connects TRBV7-9 to TRBJ1-1; perhaps TRBD1 as D (6 bases). Trimming removed 1 base at V and 3 bases at J, with 9 bases between. Germline V gene data show CDR1 as SEHNR and CDR2 as FQNEAQ (reference sequence). CDR3 size: 14 residues. The CDR3 coding sequence is TGTGCCAGCAGCTTAGTGGGACACCACACTGAAGCTTTCTTT. This codes for CASSLVGHHTEAFF.

V is TRBV5-1 and J is TRBJ2-7; D unresolved. The V end was cut by 0 bases, the J end by 1 base, with 5 bases between. The CDR3 extends over 13 amino acids. CDR1 SGHRS and CDR2 YFSETQ come from the germline V gene. CDR3 sequence: CASSLAQSYEQYF. The CDR3 DNA follows: TGCGCCAGCAGCTTGGCCCAATCCTACGAGCAGTACTTC.

Here the CDR3 reads CASRYDRYNSPLHF. The CDR3 DNA is TGTGCCAGCAGATATGACAGGTATAATTCACCCCTCCACTTT. The chain recombines TRBV6-6 with TRBJ1-6; perhaps TRBD1 as D (6 bases). Trimming pared 6 bases from V and 4 bases from J, leaving 10 bases between. The CDR3 sequence is 14 residues long. Germline V gives CDR1 MNHNY, CDR2 SVGAGI (reference sequence).

J is TRBJ1-5 and V is TRBV28; TRBD1 matches 9 bases. The CDR3 spans 19 residues. With 5 bases clipped from V and 7 bases from J, the junction kept 21 bases outside the gene matches. CDR1 is MDHEN and CDR2 is SYDVKM in the germline V gene. For the CDR3, the DNA is TGTGCCAGCAGTGAGTCACCCCGGGACAGGGTGGTAACGTGGCAGCCCCAGCATTTT. This encodes CASSESPRDRVVTWQPQHF.

A word on this clone: Other DNA sequences in this specimen translate into the identical CDR3. The rearrangement uses TRBV9 and TRBJ1-1, with no clear D. CDR1 and CDR2 from the germline V gene are SGDLS and YYNGEE. Trimming stripped 1 base from V and 1 base from J, with 5 bases between. CDR3 length: 13 amino acids. The CDR3, as DNA: TGTGCCAGCAGCGTAACCGGGAACACTGAAGCTTTCTTT. This encodes CASSVTGNTEAFF.